This T cell receptor beta chain was identified during a study of shared clonotypes between healthy human individuals. From germline, CDR1 is SNHLY and CDR2 FYNNEI. This CDR3 has 16 amino acids. V was shortened by 8 bases and J by 0 bases, with 18 bases between the two germline ends. The method was immunoSEQ multiplex PCR; TCRdb's version includes in-frame clones alone and lacks a portion of them. The table lists millions of clones, 85% to 95% of them singletons. This clone appeared a single time. Its target is not known. Findings of the study overall: The naive CD4 repertoires of several donors were compared, and approximately 5% of clonotypes were shared.

The chain uses TRBV2 and TRBJ2-3; D may be TRBD2 (6 bases). The clonotype was recovered from a man aged 18 to 35 in good health. The sample taken for sequencing was naive CD4+ T cells sorted from blood. Subset noted: CD45RA+ positively selected. The CDR3 DNA reads as TGTGCCAGCCTCCGGGAGCAGGGCGTTAGCACAGATACGCAGTATTTT. Amino acids: CASLREQGVSTDTQYF.